These 30 T cell receptor beta chains came from one sample sequenced in a study of blood T cell repertoires in COVID-19. The repertoire was sequenced with immunoSEQ multiplex PCR; TCRdb's copy has only in-frame clones and lacks some. The table includes fewer than 250,000 clones, about 83% detected once. The sample taken for sequencing was peripheral blood. All receptors come from a human donor in a cohort sampled during active COVID-19.

The V and J genes are TRBV6-6 and TRBJ2-3; 10 nucleotides match TRBD2. The germline V gene has CDR1 MNHNY and CDR2 SVGAGI (reference sequence). CDR3 size: 16 residues. Germline trimming cut 4 bases from V and 0 bases from J; bases unmatched to any gene: 4. In DNA, the CDR3 is TGTGCCAGCAGTTCCGGACTAGCGGAAAGCACAGATACGCAGTATTTT. Its translation: CASSSGLAESTDTQYF.

This clone was observed a single time. V gene TRBV5-1 combines with J gene TRBJ2-7; D unclear. The germline V gene encodes CDR1 SGHRS and CDR2 YFSETQ. V lost 0 bases, J lost 3 bases, and 10 bases lay in between. The CDR3 loop spans 14 amino acids. DNA of the CDR3: TGCGCCAGCAGCTTGGAAGTAGCAGACTACGAGCAGTACTTC. Translation gives CASSLEVADYEQYF.

CDR3 bases: TGCGCCAGCAGTGAATCGGTCCGGAACACTGAAGCTTTCTTT. It translates to CASSESVRNTEAFF. The chain joins TRBV10-1 to TRBJ1-1; D call uncertain. This CDR3 region has 14 residues. Germline V gene sequence: CDR1 WNHNN, CDR2 SYGVQD (reference sequence). V lost 3 bases to trimming and J lost 1 base, with 9 bases between them.

The chain uses TRBV5-1 and TRBJ1-2, with D hard to call. CDR1 SGHRS and CDR2 YFSETQ come from the germline V gene. CDR3 length: 15 amino acids. Deletions cut 0 bases from V and 1 base from J, with 10 bases between. CDR3 sequence (DNA): TGCGCCAGCAGCTTGGAGTCAGGAAATAACTATGGCTACACCTTC. Its translation: CASSLESGNNYGYTF.

CDR3 region: CASSSGLDNSPLHF. The CDR3, as DNA: TGTGCCAGCAGTTCAGGGCTGGATAATTCACCCCTCCACTTT. The J gene is TRBJ1-6, the V gene TRBV6-5; D is perhaps TRBD1 (5 bases). V lost 4 bases and J lost 5, with 9 bases in between. The CDR3 covers 14 residues. CDR1 and CDR2 from the germline V gene are MNHEY and SVGAGI.

The CDR3 protein is CASSEASTGELFF. CDR3 in DNA: TGTGCCAGCAGTGAAGCCAGCACCGGGGAGCTGTTTTTT. The chain joins TRBV2 to TRBJ2-2; D is unresolved. Trimming cost V 0 bases and J 4 bases, with 3 bases left between them. CDR1 is SNHLY, CDR2 FYNNEI, per germline. The CDR3 has 13 amino acids.

This clone occurred once. This rearrangement joins TRBV9 to TRBJ1-4, with D tentatively TRBD1 (6 bases). Looked up from germline, CDR1 is SGDLS and CDR2 is YYNGEE. The V end was cut by 0 bases, the J end by 12 bases, with 30 bases between. The CDR3 runs to 19 residues. The CDR3 region is CASSVEGEFGGRVKVELFF. DNA of the CDR3: TGTGCCAGCAGCGTAGAGGGGGAGTTTGGCGGGCGGGTCAAAGTGGAACTGTTTTTT. The entire variable domain, with the rest obtained from reference TRBV9 and TRBJ1-4, is as follows: DSGVTQTPKHLITATGQRVTLRCSPRSGDLSVYWYQQSLDQGLQFLIQYYNGEERAKGNILERFSAQQFPDLHSELNLSSLELGDSALYFCASSVEGEFGGRVKVELFFGSGTQLSVL.

This rearrangement joins TRBV10-3 to TRBJ2-5; no clear D. V lost 6 bases, J lost 1 base, and 9 bases lay in between. The CDR3 runs 13 residues. Germline-derived CDR1 and CDR2 are ENHRY and SYGVKD. This CDR3 is CAISPFPQETQYF. The CDR3 DNA sequence: TGTGCCATCAGCCCGTTTCCCCAAGAGACCCAGTACTTC.

CDR3 nucleotide sequence: TGTGCCAGCAGTTTTCAGACAGGGCAAATGCTCGAAGCTTTCTTT. Protein sequence: CASSFQTGQMLEAFF. The genes are TRBV28 and TRBJ1-1, with 7 positions matching TRBD1. The CDR3 is 15 residues long. Germline V gene lookup returns CDR1 MDHEN and CDR2 SYDVKM. Trimming at V came to 3 bases and at J to 8 bases, leaving 12 bases not matched to a gene.

Of note for this clone: Other nucleotide sequences from this sample produce the same CDR3. The gene calls are TRBV9 and TRBJ2-7; no clear D gene. The CDR3 totals 14 residues. Trimming left V 1 base short and J 1 base short, with 9 bases between. Germline V CDR1 and CDR2: SGDLS, YYNGEE. In nucleotides, the CDR3 is TGTGCCAGCAGCGTACGAACAAGTTCCTACGAGCAGTACTTC. Its translation: CASSVRTSSYEQYF.

In this sample, this clone turned up once. This chain joins TRBV12-3 or TRBV12-4 and TRBJ2-5, with unresolved D. This CDR3 contains 12 residues. Trimming left V 4 bases short and J 3 bases short, with 6 bases between. CDR3 region: CASSYTKETQYF. The CDR3 DNA reads TGTGCCAGCAGTTACACCAAAGAGACCCAGTACTTC.

The CDR3 nucleotides read TGTGCCAGCAGTACTATAGGGGACAGCTTTGCAACTAATGAAAAACTGTTTTTT. It yields the protein CASSTIGDSFATNEKLFF. The genes are TRBV6-2 or TRBV6-3 and TRBJ1-4; 7 bases line up with TRBD1. The V and J ends lost 5 bases and 0 bases, in that order; junction bases with no gene match: 12. CDR3 size: 18 residues. CDR1 is MNHEY, CDR2 SVGEGT, per germline.

This chain joins TRBV24-1 and TRBJ1-1, with TRBD1 matching over 7 bases. This CDR3 region has 15 residues. Unmatched junction bases numbered 14, after V lost 9 bases and J lost 5 bases. CDR1 and CDR2 from the germline V gene are KGHDR and SFDVKD. CDR3 region: CATHSYHDRETEAFF. The CDR3, as DNA: TGTGCCACCCACAGTTACCATGACAGGGAAACTGAAGCTTTCTTT.

This clone was observed once. V and J are TRBV27 and TRBJ1-3; D might be TRBD1 (5 bases). Germline V lookup: CDR1 MNHEY, CDR2 SMNVEV (reference sequence). The CDR3 extends over 15 amino acids. V lost 1 base and J lost 4, with 11 bases in between. CDR3 sequence (DNA): TGTGCCAGCAGTTTATTTCGGGGGAGCGGAAACACCATATATTTT. Residues: CASSLFRGSGNTIYF.

V gene TRBV7-8 combines with J gene TRBJ2-7, with D perhaps matching TRBD1 (5 bases). The CDR3 extends over 16 amino acids. V gave up 3 bases and J gave up 2 bases, with 17 bases separating them. Germline V gene data show CDR1 as SGHVS and CDR2 as FQNEAQ. DNA for the CDR3: TGTGCCAGCAGCTTTCGAGACAGTCTAAAGGCCTACGAGCAGTACTTC. This sequence encodes CASSFRDSLKAYEQYF.

The V call is TRBV6-6, the J call TRBJ1-2; tentative D call: TRBD1 (6 bases). Germline V gene lookup returns CDR1 MNHNY and CDR2 SVGAGI (reference sequence). V was trimmed by 7 bases and J by 6 bases, leaving 18 bases between them. The CDR3 contains 14 residues. CDR3 residues: CASMVRDKGNGYTF. The CDR3 DNA reads as TGTGCCAGCATGGTCCGGGACAAGGGGAATGGCTACACCTTC.

The chain combines TRBV29-1 with TRBJ2-5; maybe TRBD2 (6 bases). Germline CDR1 SQVTM, CDR2 ANQGSEA. This CDR3 region has 15 residues. V shed 0 bases and J shed 5 bases, with 16 bases lying between them. The CDR3 DNA sequence: TGCAGCGTTGAAGATGATGGGGGAGGAGGGGAGACCCAGTACTTC. It yields the protein CSVEDDGGGGETQYF.

The chain is built from TRBV6-5 and TRBJ2-3; D not certain. V was pared by 7 bases and J by 3 bases, with 8 bases between. This CDR3 is built from 12 residues. Germline V gives CDR1 MNHEY, CDR2 SVGAGI. CDR3 nucleotides: TGTGCCAGCAAGAAGGAGACAGATACGCAGTATTTT. Translating gives CASKKETDTQYF.

The rearrangement joins TRBV10-1 to TRBJ2-5; D not certain. V dropped 4 bases and J dropped 4 bases, with 7 bases sitting between them. Germline V gene sequence: CDR1 WNHNN, CDR2 SYGVQD (reference sequence). This CDR3 is built from 12 residues. CDR3 bases: TGCGCCAGCAGTGGACTGAGAGAGACCCAGTACTTC. Its protein is CASSGLRETQYF.

This clone turned up a few times. The rearrangement joins TRBV30 to TRBJ2-2, with 7 bases fitting TRBD1. CDR3 length: 15 amino acids. After removal of 2 bases from V and 4 bases from J, the junction contained 7 bases not matched to a gene. The germline V gene encodes CDR1 GTSNPN and CDR2 SVGIG (reference sequence). This chain's CDR3 is CAWSPLSGGTGELFF. The CDR3 DNA reads as TGTGCCTGGAGTCCCCTGTCAGGGGGCACCGGGGAGCTGTTTTTT.

The chain employs TRBV13 and TRBJ2-2, with D possibly matching TRBD2 (6 bases). CDR1 and CDR2 (germline): PRHDT, FYEKMQ (reference sequence). The CDR3 has 16 residues. The V and J ends lost 4 bases and 1 base respectively, with 13 bases between them. The CDR3 here is CASSSFGTLNTGELFF. In DNA, the CDR3 is TGTGCCAGCAGCTCTTTTGGGACTCTGAACACCGGGGAGCTGTTTTTT.

The sample holds a few counts of this clone. The chain joins TRBV2 to TRBJ2-7; 8 nucleotides match TRBD2. J was trimmed by 7 bases and V by 6 bases; bases with no gene match: 14. From germline, CDR1 is SNHLY and CDR2 FYNNEI. The CDR3 length is 15 residues. The CDR3 DNA reads TGTGCCAGCAGCCCACCAGGGCGGGGGGTGAGGGAGCAGTACTTC. It yields the protein CASSPPGRGVREQYF.

The V gene is TRBV11-3, the J gene TRBJ2-1; 7 bases fit TRBD2. The CDR3 runs 11 residues. Trimming cost V 7 bases and J 9 bases; bases outside gene matches: 3. The germline CDR1 and CDR2 sequences are SGHNT and YENEEA. CDR3 sequence reads: CASTGGGEQFF. CDR3 DNA sequence: TGTGCCAGCACGGGGGGAGGTGAGCAGTTCTTC.

The chain is built from TRBV5-4 and TRBJ1-6; 7 bases align to TRBD1. Unmatched junction bases numbered 2, after V lost 1 base and J lost 7 bases. Germline CDR1 and CDR2: SGHNT and YYREEE (reference sequence). The CDR3 extends over 14 amino acids. CDR3 in DNA: TGTGCCAGCAGCTTGACAGGGGAGAATTCACCCCTCCACTTT. Translating it yields CASSLTGENSPLHF. The complete variable domain, with remaining parts taken from reference TRBV5-4 and TRBJ1-6, reads ETGVTQSPTHLIKTRGQQVTLRCSSQSGHNTVSWYQQALGQGPQFIFQYYREEENGRGNFPPRFSGLQFPNYSSELNVNALELDDSALYLCASSLTGENSPLHFGNGTRLTVT.

The rearrangement links TRBV10-2 to TRBJ1-4, with D possibly TRBD1 on 5 matching bases. V lost 3 bases and J lost 8, with 13 bases in between. The CDR3 has 14 amino acids. In germline, CDR1 is WSHSY, CDR2 SAAADI. CDR3 sequence reads: CASSDGGRGEKLFF. The CDR3 DNA follows: TGCGCCAGCAGTGATGGGGGGAGGGGAGAAAAACTGTTTTTT.

V and J are TRBV9 and TRBJ1-1; weak D call: TRBD1 (6 bases). The length of the CDR3 is 16 residues. Trimming shortened V by 2 bases and J by 0 bases, and 14 bases separated the two germline ends. Germline CDR1 and CDR2: SGDLS and YYNGEE. Here the CDR3 reads CASSVLGAGVNTEAFF. CDR3 sequence (DNA): TGTGCCAGCAGCGTTTTGGGGGCAGGGGTGAACACTGAAGCTTTCTTT.

The chain recombines TRBV3-1 (or the pseudogene TRBV3-2) with TRBJ2-1; 14 nucleotides align to TRBD2. J was trimmed by 7 bases and V by 1 base; bases with no gene match: 6. The CDR3 has 17 amino acids. Germline values: CDR1 LGHDT, CDR2 YNNKEL (reference sequence). The DNA for the CDR3 is TGTGCCAGCAGCCAAGCCCGACTAGCGGGGGGGCCTAATGAGCAGTTCTTC. It codes for CASSQARLAGGPNEQFF.

The V call is TRBV6-5, the J call TRBJ1-2, with D uncertain. V shed 8 bases and J shed 8 bases, with 15 bases lying between them. This CDR3 spans 12 amino acids. CDR1 is MNHEY and CDR2 is SVGAGI in the germline V gene. This CDR3 is CASYVSGIGYTF. The CDR3 DNA follows: TGTGCCAGCTATGTTTCCGGGATCGGCTACACCTTC.

The V gene is TRBV29-1, the J gene TRBJ1-1, with D possibly matching TRBD1 (5 bases). In germline, CDR1 is SQVTM, CDR2 ANQGSEA. The CDR3 has 13 amino acids. The V gene lost 4 bases and the J gene lost 0 bases, with 9 bases spanning the gap. CDR3 sequence (DNA): TGCAGCGTTGGTGGGGCCTTGAACACTGAAGCTTTCTTT. Amino acid sequence: CSVGGALNTEAFF.

V is TRBV6-2 or TRBV6-3 and J is TRBJ1-1, with D tentatively TRBD1 (5 bases). The CDR3 loop spans 16 amino acids. In germline, CDR1 is MNHEY, CDR2 SVGEGT. V was clipped by 2 bases and J by 1 base, with 14 bases between them. The CDR3 reads CASSYRRQISNTEAFF. Written as DNA, the CDR3 is TGTGCCAGCAGTTACCGCCGACAGATCTCGAACACTGAAGCTTTCTTT.